This T cell receptor beta chain was sequenced in a study of blood T cell repertoires in COVID-19. Generated by immunoSEQ multiplex PCR, the TCRdb table keeps only in-frame clones and is missing some. The data show approximately 150,000 clones, with around 90% seen just once and around 1.5% held by the top ten. The V gene lost 5 bases and the J gene lost 2 bases, with 9 bases spanning the gap. Germline V CDR1 and CDR2: SGHTA, FQGNSA. The length of the CDR3 is 13 residues. V gene TRBV7-2 combines with J gene TRBJ2-5; D perhaps matches TRBD1 (6 bases). Sequencing was performed on peripheral blood. This TCR derives from a human donor in a cohort sampled during active COVID-19. The CDR3 region has the DNA TGTGCCAGCAGCGTCGACAGGCAAGAGACCCAGTACTTC. It yields the protein CASSVDRQETQYF.